Listed below are T cell receptor beta chains from one sample, sequenced in a study of blood T cells in healthy people across ages. TCRdb redid the calling of the 5' RACE reads with MiXCR, one entry per CDR3 protein. Found here are roughly 1.9 million distinct CDR3 sequences, 30% to 40% of them singletons; the top ten hold roughly 24%. Sequenced sample: blood. The source of these receptors is a human donor in good health. CDR3s include the opening cysteine and the closing phenylalanine or tryptophan. The order of the fields is D gene, V gene, CDR3 protein. The D gene is left open where the match is weak.

D gene: TRBD1
V gene: TRBV7-2
CDR3 protein: CASSPMTGGGFGYTF

D gene: TRBD2
V gene: TRBV28
CDR3 protein: CASSTGGASVYEQYF

D gene: NA
V gene: TRBV6-2/TRBV6-3
CDR3 protein: CASSRGSYNEQFF

D gene: NA
V gene: TRBV7-2
CDR3 protein: CASSLGHQGYTF

D gene: NA
V gene: TRBV20-1
CDR3 protein: CSVRASGANVLTF

D gene: NA
V gene: TRBV5-1
CDR3 protein: CASSLRLGGGSYNEQFF

D gene: NA
V gene: TRBV5-5
CDR3 protein: CVSIDQRLSTGERFF

D gene: NA
V gene: TRBV20-1
CDR3 protein: CSASPWVMESETQYF

D gene: NA
V gene: TRBV7-2
CDR3 protein: CASSLGSGPNYGYTF

D gene: NA
V gene: TRBV7-2
CDR3 protein: CASDGGGLSTDTQYF

D gene: NA
V gene: TRBV5-1
CDR3 protein: CASSSLGMNQETQYF

D gene: NA
V gene: TRBV4-3
CDR3 protein: CASSQESGLNTEAFF

D gene: NA
V gene: TRBV20-1
CDR3 protein: CSAHNGGQETQYF

D gene: NA
V gene: TRBV7-2
CDR3 protein: CASSWSSYNEQFF

D gene: NA
V gene: TRBV11-1
CDR3 protein: CASSLMRSYEQYF